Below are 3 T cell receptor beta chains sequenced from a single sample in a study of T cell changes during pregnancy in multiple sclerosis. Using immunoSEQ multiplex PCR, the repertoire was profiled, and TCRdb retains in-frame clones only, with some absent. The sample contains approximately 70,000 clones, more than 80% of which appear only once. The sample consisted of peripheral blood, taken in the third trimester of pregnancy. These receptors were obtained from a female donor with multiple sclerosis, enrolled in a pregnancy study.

The DNA for the CDR3 is TGCGCCAGCAGCTCAGGAACTAGCGGGAGGGCCTTAGATACGCAGTATTTT. Protein sequence: CASSSGTSGRALDTQYF. The rearrangement links TRBV5-1 to TRBJ2-3; 13 bases are shared with TRBD2. Germline CDR1 is SGHRS and CDR2 is YFSETQ. Germline trimming cut 3 bases from V and 5 bases from J; bases unmatched to any gene: 9. CDR3 length equals 17 residues.

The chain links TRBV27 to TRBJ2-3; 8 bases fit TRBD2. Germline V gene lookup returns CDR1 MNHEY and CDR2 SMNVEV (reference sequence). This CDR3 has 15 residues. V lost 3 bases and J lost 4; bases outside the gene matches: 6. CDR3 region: CASSFRAGGPDTQYF. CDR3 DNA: TGTGCCAGCAGTTTCCGGGCGGGGGGCCCAGATACGCAGTATTTT.

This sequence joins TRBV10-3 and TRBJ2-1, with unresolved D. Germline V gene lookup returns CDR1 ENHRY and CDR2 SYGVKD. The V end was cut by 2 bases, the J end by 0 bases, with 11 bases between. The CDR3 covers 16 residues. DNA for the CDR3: TGTGCCATCAGTGAGCCAACGAAGAGCTCCTACAATGAGCAGTTCTTC. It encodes CAISEPTKSSYNEQFF.